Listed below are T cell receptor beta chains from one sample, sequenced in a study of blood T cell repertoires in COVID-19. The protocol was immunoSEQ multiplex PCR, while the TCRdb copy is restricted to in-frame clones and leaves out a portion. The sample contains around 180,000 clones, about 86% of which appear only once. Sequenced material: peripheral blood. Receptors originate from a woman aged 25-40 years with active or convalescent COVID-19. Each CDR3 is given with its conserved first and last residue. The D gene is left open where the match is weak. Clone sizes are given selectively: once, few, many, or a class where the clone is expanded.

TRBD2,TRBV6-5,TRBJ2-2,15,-,TGTGCCAGCAGTTCGGGGCTAGCGGGGACCGGGGAGCTGTTTTTT,CASSSGLAGTGELFF
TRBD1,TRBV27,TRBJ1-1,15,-,TGTGCCAGCAGTTTCCACCAGGGGGTCGGGACTGAAGCTTTCTTT,CASSFHQGVGTEAFF
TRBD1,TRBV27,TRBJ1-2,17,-,TGTGCCAGCAGTACCCGGACAGGGGGAACCCCGGACTATGGCTACACCTTC,CASSTRTGGTPDYGYTF
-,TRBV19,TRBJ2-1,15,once,TGTGCCAGTAGTATGTCCATCCACAGTACGTTTCAGCAGTTCTTC,CASSMSIHSTFQQFF
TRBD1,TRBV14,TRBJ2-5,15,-,TGTGCCAGCAGCCGACAGGGGGTGCGTGTGGAGACCCAGTACTTC,CASSRQGVRVETQYF
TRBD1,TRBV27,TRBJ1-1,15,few,TGTGCCAGCAGTCTTGGGACAGGGAGTGGGACTGAAGCTTTCTTT,CASSLGTGSGTEAFF
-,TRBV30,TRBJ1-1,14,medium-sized,TGTGCCTGGAGTGACCGGGTTTTGAACACTGAAGCTTTCTTT,CAWSDRVLNTEAFF
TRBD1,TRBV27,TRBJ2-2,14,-,TGTGCCAGCAGGACAGGGGCCCTTACCGGGGAGCTGTTTTTT,CASRTGALTGELFF
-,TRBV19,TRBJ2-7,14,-,TGTGCCAGTAGTATAGCCCCAGGGAACTACGAGCAGTACTTC,CASSIAPGNYEQYF
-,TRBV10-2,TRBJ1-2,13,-,TGCGCCAGCACCAGGGATACCGGGGGTGGCTACACCTTC,CASTRDTGGGYTF
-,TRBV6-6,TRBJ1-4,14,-,TGTGCCAGCAGTTACGAGAGGGTCCGGGAAAAACTGTTTTTT,CASSYERVREKLFF
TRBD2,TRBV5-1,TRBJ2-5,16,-,TGCGCCAGCAGCGTGGCTAGCGGGAGCCTCCAAGAGACCCAGTACTTC,CASSVASGSLQETQYF
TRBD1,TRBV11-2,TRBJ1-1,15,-,TGTGCCAGCAGCTTAGGGGGACAGGGGGCGCGAGGAGCTTTCTTT,CASSLGGQGARGAFF
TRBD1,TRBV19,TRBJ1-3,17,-,TGTGCCAGTAGTATCCTACCGGGACAGGGGGCTGGAAACACCATATATTTT,CASSILPGQGAGNTIYF
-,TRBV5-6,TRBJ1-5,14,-,TGTGCCAGCAGCACGGACAGCAGCAATCAGCCCCAGCATTTT,CASSTDSSNQPQHF
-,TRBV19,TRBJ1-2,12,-,TGTGCCAGTAGTCAGGGCGCGGACGGCTACACCTTC,CASSQGADGYTF
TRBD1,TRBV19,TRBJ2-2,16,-,TGTGCCAGTAGTACGGGACAGGGGGACGGTACCGGGGAGCTGTTTTTT,CASSTGQGDGTGELFF